The present entry profiles one TCR beta chain with its context. The antigen is undetermined. These data originate in a study of blood T cells in healthy people across ages. Whole-study results and caveats: Comparison with aged donors showed that long-lived donors had more naive CD4+ cells and higher diversity.

CDR1 and CDR2 from the germline V gene are MNHEY and SVGAGI. After removal of 4 bases from V and 1 base from J, the junction contained 9 bases not matched to a gene. There are 16 residues in the CDR3. Extraction yielded at least 5 micrograms of total RNA per sample. Combining a sample-barcoded 5' primer with a J-beta primer mix, a second PCR ran for roughly 6 to 12 cycles. MiXCR was run by TCRdb on the 5' RACE reads, yielding one entry per CDR3 protein. This table holds more than 750,000 distinct CDR3 sequences, about 29% found once. These data are also associated with another study on T cells of mothers and their children.

The chain recombines TRBV6-5 with TRBJ2-7; 8 bases align to TRBD1. The specimen was blood. This receptor was taken from a woman in her forties in good health. CDR3 sequence: CASSLGQGRSSYEQYF. The CDR3 coding sequence is TGTGCCAGCAGTTTAGGACAGGGTCGGAGTTCCTACGAGCAGTACTTC.